Below are 11 T cell receptor beta chains sequenced from a single sample in a study of blood T cell repertoires in COVID-19. The assay was immunoSEQ multiplex PCR, and TCRdb's table has in-frame clones only and misses some. The table has roughly 30,000 clones, roughly 90% seen once. Sequenced material: peripheral blood. Receptors originate from a human donor in a cohort sampled during active COVID-19.

This chain uses TRBV29-1 with TRBJ2-2, with 8 bases lining up with TRBD1. There are 13 residues in the CDR3. From germline, CDR1 is SQVTM and CDR2 ANQGSEA. V shed 4 bases, J shed 6 bases, and the junction held 4 bases outside the gene matches. CDR3 protein: CSVASTGAGELFF. The CDR3 DNA reads TGCAGCGTTGCGTCGACAGGGGCCGGGGAGCTGTTTTTT.

The chain employs TRBV9 and TRBJ2-7, with TRBD1 identical over 8 bases. Germline values: CDR1 SGDLS, CDR2 YYNGEE. V lost 3 bases and J lost 2; bases outside the gene matches: 4. CDR3 length equals 14 residues. CDR3 nucleotides: TGTGCCAGCAGCGCACAGGGGGTTGCCTACGAGCAGTACTTC. This translates into CASSAQGVAYEQYF.

The chain combines TRBV5-1 with TRBJ2-6, with a possible D match to TRBD2 (5 bases). This CDR3 is built from 17 residues. Between the trimmed V and J ends, which lost 0 bases and 0 bases, there was a span of 10 bases. Per germline, CDR1 SGHRS and CDR2 YFSETQ. The CDR3 DNA follows: TGCGCCAGCAGCTTGGGTCACGGAGGCTCTGGGGCCAACGTCCTGACTTTC. Translation: CASSLGHGGSGANVLTF.

This clone was picked up a small number of times. The V gene is TRBV7-9, the J gene TRBJ2-5, with a weak D call TRBD2 (5 bases). Trimming removed 4 bases from V and 9 bases from J, with 15 bases in between. The CDR3 loop spans 13 amino acids. CDR1 SEHNR and CDR2 FQNEAQ come from the germline V gene (reference sequence). The CDR3 loop reads CASSSWAPEAQYF. The CDR3 DNA reads as TGTGCCAGCAGCTCCTGGGCCCCGGAGGCCCAGTACTTC.

This chain joins TRBV5-6 and TRBJ1-5; 11 bases map to TRBD1. V was clipped by 3 bases and J by 6 bases; unmatched bases: 2. The germline gives CDR1 SGHDT, CDR2 YYEEEE. The CDR3 covers 14 residues. The CDR3 protein is CASSWGTGGQPQHF. The CDR3 DNA is TGTGCCAGCAGCTGGGGGACAGGGGGTCAGCCCCAGCATTTT. Based on the CDR3 plus reference TRBV5-6 and TRBJ1-5, the full variable domain is DAGVTQSPTHLIKTRGQQVTLRCSPKSGHDTVSWYQQALGQGPQFIFQYYEEEERQRGNFPDRFSGHQFPNYSSELNVNALLLGDSALYLCASSWGTGGQPQHFGDGTRLSIL.

The gene calls are TRBV12-3 or TRBV12-4 and TRBJ1-2; D gene uncertain. This CDR3 contains 12 residues. The germline V and J ends were trimmed by 6 bases and 8 bases, with 13 bases remaining between them. CDR3 nucleotides: TGTGCCAGCAGCTTTTCCGGTCGCGGCTACACCTTC. The encoded protein is CASSFSGRGYTF.

This CDR3 is CASSVGGEASPLHF. Here the CDR3 DNA reads TGTGCCAGCAGTGTGGGTGGAGAGGCTTCACCCCTCCACTTT. The chain uses TRBV27 and TRBJ1-6; D remains ambiguous. The CDR3 contains 14 residues. V shed 5 bases and J shed 9 bases, with 14 bases lying between them. Germline assignment: CDR1 MNHEY and CDR2 SMNVEV (reference sequence).

This clone appeared once. This chain connects TRBV27 to TRBJ1-4; 10 bases are shared with TRBD1. Unmatched junction bases numbered 6, after V lost 6 bases and J lost 8 bases. The germline gives CDR1 MNHEY, CDR2 SMNVEV (reference sequence). This CDR3 region has 14 residues. The DNA of the CDR3 is TGTGCCAGCAGAAATTGGGACAGGGGCGAAAAACTGTTTTTT. Amino acid sequence: CASRNWDRGEKLFF.

This sequence joins TRBV30 and TRBJ1-5; D might be TRBD1 (6 bases). The CDR3 sequence is 15 residues long. Germline V gene data show CDR1 as GTSNPN and CDR2 as SVGIG (reference sequence). V lost 2 bases and J 4 bases, leaving 15 bases between the germline ends. CDR3 in DNA: TGTGCCTGGAGTCCCGCTGACAGGCAGAATCAGCCCCAGCATTTT. Translated, it gives CAWSPADRQNQPQHF.

The chain has TRBV9 and TRBJ1-2; 8 bases fit TRBD1. Germline CDR1 SGDLS, CDR2 YYNGEE. The CDR3 totals 16 residues. The J segment lost 5 bases and the V segment lost 6 bases, leaving 15 bases of the junction unmatched. CDR3 bases: TGTGCCAGCAAACCGGGACAGGCGAGAGAGGGGTATGGCTACACCTTC. Translated: CASKPGQAREGYGYTF.

This chain uses TRBV6-5 with TRBJ1-1, with 7 bases aligning to TRBD1. V shed 7 bases, J shed 1 base, and the junction held 6 bases outside the gene matches. This CDR3 region has 14 residues. Germline-derived CDR1 and CDR2 are MNHEY and SVGAGI. CDR3 bases: TGTGCCAGCACCACAGGACAGGCGAACACTGAAGCTTTCTTT. It yields the protein CASTTGQANTEAFF.